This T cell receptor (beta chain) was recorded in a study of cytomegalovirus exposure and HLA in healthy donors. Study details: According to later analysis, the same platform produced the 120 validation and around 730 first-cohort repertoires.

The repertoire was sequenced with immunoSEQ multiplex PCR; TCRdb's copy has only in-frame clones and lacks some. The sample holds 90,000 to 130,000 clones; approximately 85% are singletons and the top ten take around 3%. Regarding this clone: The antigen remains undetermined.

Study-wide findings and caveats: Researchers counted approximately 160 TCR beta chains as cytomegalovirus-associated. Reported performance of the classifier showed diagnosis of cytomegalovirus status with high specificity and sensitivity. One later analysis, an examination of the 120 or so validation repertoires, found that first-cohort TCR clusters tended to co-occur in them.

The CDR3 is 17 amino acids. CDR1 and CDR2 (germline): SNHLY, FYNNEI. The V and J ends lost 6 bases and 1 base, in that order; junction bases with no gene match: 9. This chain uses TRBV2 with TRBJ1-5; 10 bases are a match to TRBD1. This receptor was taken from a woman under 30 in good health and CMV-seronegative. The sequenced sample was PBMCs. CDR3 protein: CASRDKTGGGSNQPQHF. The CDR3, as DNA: TGTGCCAGCAGAGATAAGACAGGGGGCGGAAGCAATCAGCCCCAGCATTTT.